This T cell receptor (beta chain) was obtained from a study of early T cells in non-severe SARS-CoV-2 infection. Study background: Bulk RNA from unsorted whole blood was sequenced; chains were unpaired.

This clonotype has ten or more counts. Its matching antigen is unknown. From germline, CDR1 is LNHDA and CDR2 SQIVND (reference sequence). The CDR3 has 14 residues. Trimming took 4 bases from V and 4 from J, leaving 11 bases between them. Notes on the study in general: Clonotype matching in VDJdb favored anti-spike CD8 responses and did not capture private and CD4 specificities.

Researchers attached unique molecular identifiers to individual cDNA molecules. TCRdb ran MiXCR on the 5' RACE reads and lists one entry per CDR3 protein. The sample lists 50,000 to 80,000 distinct CDR3 sequences, more than 4% occurring once. This clonotype was sampled from an adult who was a healthcare worker with PCR-confirmed SARS-CoV-2 infection or an uninfected control (not recorded which). The sample consisted of whole blood. The chain carries TRBV19 and TRBJ1-3, with D hard to call. CDR3 amino acids: CASSTGARGNTIYF. CDR3 nucleotides: TGTGCCAGTAGTACAGGCGCTCGCGGAAACACCATATATTTT.